A few counts support the clone carrying this TCR beta chain. The target antigen is unknown. Germline V gives CDR1 DFQATT, CDR2 SNEGSKA (reference sequence). The trim removed 4 bases at V and 1 base at J, leaving 7 bases unmatched. This CDR3 has 15 amino acids. A process of 5'RACE template switching, which added a universal primer site and UMIs, was used to make TCR cDNA. TCRdb used MiXCR to reprocess the 5' RACE reads, holding one entry per CDR3 protein. The table shows hundreds of thousands of distinct CDR3 sequences, with 7.5% to 9.5% occurring only once. This record belongs to a study of T cells after yellow fever vaccination. Broader study findings: Bulk-population clonotypes that are abundant could appear as contaminants in FACS-sorted repertoires. The secondary T-cell response peaked on day 5, not day 15, but was weaker.

The sample here was CD4+ T cells sorted from PBMCs, taken 5 days after the yellow fever booster vaccination. The sequence was obtained from a young man who received the YFV17D yellow fever vaccine. V gene TRBV20-1 combines with J gene TRBJ2-3; 8 bases are shared with TRBD2. The CDR3: CSATGTSRGTDTQYF. The CDR3 coding sequence is TGCAGTGCTACCGGGACTAGTCGTGGCACAGATACGCAGTATTTT.